Listed below are T cell receptor beta chains from one sample, sequenced in a study of blood T cell repertoires in COVID-19. Clones were sequenced by immunoSEQ multiplex PCR, and TCRdb holds only the in-frame ones, with some missing. Of 230,000 or so clones in the sample, 88% were seen once. The material sequenced was PBMCs or T cells enriched from blood (not recorded which). All receptors derive from a woman aged 40 to 49 with acute COVID-19. Each CDR3 is given with its conserved first and last residue. Each record gives: clone size, V gene, D gene, J gene, CDR3 protein, CDR3 DNA. The D gene is left open where the match is weak. Rows may omit the clone size; those that give it use once, few, many or a size class.

>.|TRBV7-2|.|TRBJ2-1
CASSSLNLYNEQFF
TGTGCCAGCAGCTCCCTCAACCTATACAATGAGCAGTTCTTC
>.|TRBV5-1|.|TRBJ2-3
CASSPAGTDTQYF
TGCGCCAGCAGCCCCGCGGGAACAGATACGCAGTATTTT
>once|TRBV19|TRBD1|TRBJ1-4
CASSPAGGLFEKLFF
TGTGCCAGTAGTCCCGCAGGGGGCCTTTTTGAAAAACTGTTTTTT
>.|TRBV30|TRBD1|TRBJ1-5
CAWSVRGRGVFQPQHF
TGTGCCTGGAGTGTACGTGGCAGGGGGGTGTTTCAGCCCCAGCATTTT
>.|TRBV24-1|TRBD1|TRBJ2-1
CATSDKIRQGDNEQFF
TGTGCCACCAGTGACAAGATCAGACAGGGGGACAATGAGCAGTTCTTC
>few|TRBV6-5|TRBD1|TRBJ1-5
CASRDTGGDQPQHF
TGTGCCAGCAGGGACACAGGGGGCGATCAGCCCCAGCATTTT
>.|TRBV18|.|TRBJ1-2
CASSDRILGYTF
TGTGCCAGCTCCGACAGAATCTTAGGCTACACCTTC
>.|TRBV5-4|.|TRBJ1-6
CASSRGLLSYNSPLHF
TGTGCCAGCAGCCGGGGACTGCTCTCCTATAATTCACCCCTCCACTTT
>.|TRBV6-5|.|TRBJ1-2
CASSYWPGGYYGYTF
TGTGCCAGCAGTTACTGGCCGGGAGGTTACTATGGCTACACCTTC
>.|TRBV5-6|TRBD1|TRBJ1-2
CASSSDPKGQANYGYTF
TGTGCCAGCAGCTCCGACCCGAAAGGACAGGCTAACTATGGCTACACCTTC
>.|TRBV5-1|TRBD1|TRBJ1-1
CASQPRSTGAWNTEAFF
TGCGCCAGCCAACCTCGTTCGACAGGGGCCTGGAACACTGAAGCTTTCTTT
>.|TRBV6-5|.|TRBJ2-3
CASSKPGDTQYF
TGTGCCAGCAGCAAACCGGGGGATACGCAGTATTTT
>.|TRBV7-9|.|TRBJ1-4
CASSSRSEKLFF
TGTGCCAGCAGCTCCCGGAGTGAAAAACTGTTTTTT
>.|TRBV5-6|TRBD1|TRBJ1-2
CASSWRDRDYGYTF
TGTGCCAGCAGCTGGAGGGACAGAGACTATGGCTACACCTTC
>.|TRBV11-2|.|TRBJ1-3
CASSLAFRGSSGNTIYF
TGTGCCAGCAGCTTAGCATTTCGGGGGAGCTCTGGAAACACCATATATTTT
>.|TRBV11-2|TRBD2|TRBJ2-1
CASSLTGGAQVGEQFF
TGTGCCAGCAGCTTAACCGGGGGGGCCCAAGTGGGTGAGCAGTTCTTC
>.|TRBV27|TRBD1|TRBJ1-1
CASSPHPGQGGITEAFF
TGTGCCAGCAGTCCACACCCGGGACAGGGAGGAATCACTGAAGCTTTCTTT
>.|TRBV30|.|TRBJ1-5
CAWSVPPRGEWRNQPQHF
TGTGCCTGGAGTGTCCCGCCCAGGGGCGAGTGGCGCAATCAGCCCCAGCATTTT
>.|TRBV27|TRBD1|TRBJ1-6
CASSFSGQGKGDRNSPLHF
TGTGCCAGCAGTTTTTCGGGACAGGGAAAAGGTGACCGCAATTCACCCCTCCACTTT
>.|TRBV20-1|TRBD2|TRBJ2-3
CSASTLGEGLHTQYF
TGCAGTGCTAGTACGTTGGGGGAGGGCCTCCATACGCAGTATTTT
>.|TRBV6-1|TRBD1|TRBJ1-2
CASSEDLARGLRGYTF
TGTGCCAGCAGTGAAGATTTGGCCAGGGGGTTGAGGGGCTACACCTTC
>.|TRBV7-2|TRBD1|TRBJ1-2
CASSDHRGVGYGYTF
TGTGCCAGCAGCGACCACAGGGGGGTGGGCTATGGCTACACCTTC
>.|TRBV10-3|.|TRBJ1-4
CAAAATNEKLFF
TGTGCCGCGGCGGCAACTAATGAAAAACTGTTTTTT
>.|TRBV7-2|.|TRBJ1-6
CASRLGGVGNSPLHF
TGTGCCAGCAGGTTGGGAGGGGTAGGGAATTCACCCCTCCACTTT
>.|TRBV7-2|.|TRBJ1-5
CASSLTRDNQPQHF
TGTGCCAGCAGCTTAACTAGGGACAATCAGCCCCAGCATTTT
>few|TRBV5-8|TRBD2|TRBJ2-2
CASSAFYQRGITGELFF
TGTGCCAGCAGCGCCTTCTATCAGCGGGGAATCACCGGGGAGCTGTTTTTT
>.|TRBV7-7|.|TRBJ1-4
CASSFGRFATNEKLFF
TGTGCCAGCAGCTTTGGGAGGTTTGCAACTAATGAAAAACTGTTTTTT
>.|TRBV25-1|.|TRBJ2-1
CASSEGGGSYNEQFF
TGTGCCAGCAGTGAAGGAGGCGGCTCTTACAATGAGCAGTTCTTC
>.|TRBV7-2|TRBD2|TRBJ2-2
CASSLASGKTGELFF
TGTGCCAGCAGCTTAGCTAGCGGGAAAACCGGGGAGCTGTTTTTT
>.|TRBV18|.|TRBJ1-4
CASSSGHSEKLFF
TGTGCCAGCTCATCCGGACACAGCGAAAAACTGTTTTTT
>.|TRBV28|.|TRBJ1-3
CASSTPWSPLNDRWELRNTIYF
TGTGCCAGCAGTACCCCCTGGTCCCCTCTTAACGACAGGTGGGAATTGAGGAACACCATATATTTT
>.|TRBV2|.|TRBJ2-7
CASSEAGGQRFYEQYF
TGTGCCAGCAGTGAAGCGGGCGGACAGCGCTTCTACGAGCAGTACTTC
>.|TRBV27|TRBD2|TRBJ2-1
CASSSTSGGYNEQFF
TGTGCCAGCAGTTCGACTAGCGGGGGGTACAATGAGCAGTTCTTC
>.|TRBV7-2|.|TRBJ1-5
CASSPGHGPWPQHF
TGTGCCAGCAGCCCGGGACATGGGCCTTGGCCCCAGCATTTT
>.|TRBV5-4|.|TRBJ2-2
CASSLAGANTGELFF
TGTGCCAGCAGCTTGGCGGGGGCGAACACCGGGGAGCTGTTTTTT
>few|TRBV27|.|TRBJ1-4
CASGYGGTEKLFF
TGTGCCAGCGGCTACGGGGGGACTGAAAAACTGTTTTTT
>.|TRBV5-4|TRBD2|TRBJ2-1
CASRRGGGAGNEQFF
TGTGCCAGCAGACGCGGGGGGGGCGCCGGCAATGAGCAGTTCTTC
>.|TRBV30|.|TRBJ2-7
CAWTRDSPYEQYF
TGTGCCTGGACGCGGGACTCTCCCTACGAGCAGTACTTC
>.|TRBV7-9|.|TRBJ1-1
CASENVRGTEAFF
TGTGCCAGCGAAAACGTGCGGGGCACTGAAGCTTTCTTT
>.|TRBV6-5|TRBD1|TRBJ2-7
CASSYSTGDSYEQYF
TGTGCCAGCAGTTACTCGACAGGGGACTCCTACGAGCAGTACTTC
>.|TRBV5-3|.|TRBJ1-5
CARSFMHSSNQPQHF
TGTGCCAGAAGCTTTATGCACAGTAGCAATCAGCCCCAGCATTTT
>.|TRBV9|.|TRBJ2-5
CASSPRTAYSQETQYF
TGTGCCAGCAGCCCGAGGACAGCCTACTCCCAAGAGACCCAGTACTTC
>.|TRBV3-1/TRBV3-2|.|TRBJ2-3
CASSRKAGTSTDTQYF
TGTGCCAGCAGCCGAAAAGCGGGGACAAGCACAGATACGCAGTATTTT
>.|TRBV6-5|.|TRBJ1-1
CASSSGQLNTEAFF
TGTGCCAGCAGTTCCGGACAGCTGAACACTGAAGCTTTCTTT
>.|TRBV7-2|TRBD2|TRBJ2-7
CASSPSGGLPHEQYF
TGTGCCAGCAGCCCCAGCGGGGGCCTTCCGCACGAGCAGTACTTC
>.|TRBV19|TRBD1|TRBJ1-5
CASSIARTGRGQPQHF
TGTGCCAGTAGTATAGCTAGGACAGGGCGAGGTCAGCCCCAGCATTTT
>.|TRBV5-6|TRBD1|TRBJ1-2
CASSLGGSGGIDGYTF
TGTGCCAGCAGCTTGGGAGGCTCAGGGGGTATAGATGGCTACACCTTC
>few|TRBV5-6|.|TRBJ2-1
CASSFSPSYNEQFF
TGTGCCAGCAGCTTCAGTCCCTCCTACAATGAGCAGTTCTTC
>.|TRBV6-6|.|TRBJ1-5
CASSYGQATNQPQHF
TGTGCCAGCAGTTACGGGCAGGCAACCAATCAGCCCCAGCATTTT
>.|TRBV6-5|TRBD2|TRBJ2-3
CASRDSGESTDTQYF
TGTGCCAGCAGGGATAGCGGGGAGAGCACAGATACGCAGTATTTT
>.|TRBV5-1|TRBD2|TRBJ2-3
CASKLGGRDTQYF
TGCGCCAGCAAACTGGGGGGGAGAGATACGCAGTATTTT
>.|TRBV6-2/TRBV6-3|.|TRBJ2-7
CASSYSGRGEASYEQYF
TGTGCCAGCAGTTACTCTGGCAGGGGGGAGGCTTCCTACGAGCAGTACTTC
>.|TRBV7-2|TRBD1|TRBJ1-5
CASSLAGTGIQPQHF
TGTGCCAGCAGCCTCGCCGGGACAGGGATTCAGCCCCAGCATTTT
>.|TRBV30|.|TRBJ2-3
CASRGSTDTQYF
TGTGCCTCCCGAGGTAGCACAGATACGCAGTATTTT